This T cell receptor beta chain was identified in a study of response to subunit inactivated influenza vaccine. Study findings and constraints: Authors suggested each seasonal influenza vaccination recruits few new T cells.

MiXCR was run by TCRdb on the RT-PCR reads, yielding one entry per CDR3 protein. The sample shows under 950,000 distinct CDR3 sequences, less than 25% of them seen only once. The CDR3 is 16 amino acids. The germline CDR1 and CDR2 sequences are SGHRS and YFSETQ. The V gene end was trimmed by 4 bases and the J gene end by 6 bases; junction bases not matched to a gene: 15. As concerns this clonotype: Its specificity is not known.

The sequence was obtained from a man aged 45-65 years who received an inactivated influenza vaccine. This chain joins TRBV5-1 and TRBJ2-7; TRBD2 matches at 8 bases. Source: PBMCs from blood, taken 5 to 6 days after vaccination. CDR3 coding DNA: TGCGCCAGCAGCGCGTTGGGGTTGAGCGGGAGTGGCGAGCAGTACTTC. Its translation: CASSALGLSGSGEQYF. Filled out from reference TRBV5-1 and TRBJ2-7, the complete variable domain reads KAGVTQTPRYLIKTRGQQVTLSCSPISGHRSVSWYQQTPGQGLQFLFEYFSETQRNKGNFPGRFSGRQFSNSRSEMNVSTLELGDSALYLCASSALGLSGSGEQYFGPGTRLTVT.